This T cell receptor (beta chain) was identified in a study of T cells in women clearing cervical HPV infection (dated by TCRdb to the late 2010s). For the wider study: The cases were under 30 women with histologically confirmed HPV16-related CIN3 or worse, and 2 of these cases were invasive cancers. Cases and controls were matched on age within five years and on year of sample collection. Nested within Costa Rica's Guanacaste HPV Natural History Study, an exploratory proof-of-principle case-control study compared TCR repertoires across cervical HPV16 outcomes. Among cases, blood sampling occurred a median of around 160 days after lesion detection, with an interquartile range of about 90 to 200 days. The approximately 25 controls were women who cleared a single incident HPV16 infection within 12 months without developing precancer or cancer. Since only a few of the women had HLA typing available, the possibility that HLA type was acting as a confounder could not be ruled out. Median age was 34 years in cases versus less than 40 in controls, and baseline characteristics did not differ significantly. Blood from cases was collected at the visit at which the lesion was first identified, whereas blood from controls was collected once infection was no longer detected. The parent cohort enrolled roughly 9,400 women aged 18 or older in Guanacaste, Costa Rica, in about 1993 to 1994 and followed the women for around seven years. Five blinded duplicates per group were added as quality controls, so that roughly 60 samples were obtained: 50 or so participants and around 10 replicates. The paper as a whole reports these results and caveats: Random forest classifiers that combined richness and V gene abundances separated cases from controls with an estimated AUC of approximately 0.79. T-cell numbers per sample were unknown, so richness differences could reflect varying T-cell content rather than repertoire biology. The cross-sectional design could not show whether associations preceded infection or resulted from it; effector/memory subsets and HPV-specific T cells were not isolated. Cases had lower TRBV6-7 relative abundance than controls (about 0.1% versus 0.15%; Bonferroni P = 0.0008). TCR repertoire richness was significantly higher in CIN3+ cases than in controls across sequencing depths, while evenness did not differ.

Every participant had a single incident cervical HPV16 infection, and women with prevalent HPV16 infections were excluded. Cervical HPV DNA was detected by MY09/MY11 PCR and genotyped by dot-blot hybridization. About 15 mL of heparinized blood were centrifuged, and the buffy coat was aliquoted, frozen at -30°C, then stored at -80°C. Genomic DNA was extracted from buffy coat specimens using QIAGEN kits. Notes on this clone: Its antigen is still unknown. The observed sequence ends 3 residues before the CDR3 terminus, with the missing tail filled in from the germline J gene.

TCR beta CDR3 regions were amplified by multiplex PCR using the immunoSEQ assay from an average of around 1,200 ng genomic DNA per sample. The assay corrected primer bias using a complete synthetic TCR repertoire to establish an amplification baseline. The amplicons were sequenced on the Illumina platform. The study's own analysis went as follows. Error correction of the sequences involved clustering with frequency ratios plus a modified nearest-neighbor algorithm, after which the sequences were analyzed in the immunoSEQ Analyzer using IMGT gene definitions. At each rarefaction depth, TCR richness and evenness were averaged across 20 rarefaction repeats, and samples with fewer sequences than that depth were excluded. V, D and J gene relative abundances were compared between groups with Wilcoxon rank sum tests, applying FDR correction. In the blinded duplicates, the intraclass correlation was approximately 96% for TCR richness and averaged around 80% across 66 gene segments. Here the immuneACCESS table is served through TCRdb, limited to in-frame sequences with V and J called. Missing clones are a known gap in these copies; in checked studies unresolved V genes cover under half, and the rest lacks a known reason. V, J and clone size were drawn from that table, and D and trimming were deduced from the DNA. The table for this sample records approximately 33,000 clones. The ten largest account for approximately 8.1% of the sample.

CDR1 and CDR2 were assigned from the germline V gene (reference sequence) as DFQATT and SNEGSKA. Counted from cysteine to phenylalanine, this CDR3 has 14 amino acids. Of the CDR3's DNA, 33 bases were read; they are in frame from base 1. V was cut back by 5 bases and J by 4 bases, leaving a gap of 17 bases between them. The rearranged chain carries TRBV20-1 and TRBJ1-2; perhaps TRBD1 is the D gene, with 6 bases matching. This TCR was recovered from a woman between 18 and 75 years old with a cervical HPV16 infection that either progressed to CIN3+ or cleared (not recorded which). The sample taken for sequencing was blood buffy coat. CDR3 DNA, as far as it was read: TGCAGTGCTCAAACAGGGAAATTAGCCTATGGC. Its translation reads: CSAQTGKLAYG. The CDR3, in full, reads CSAQTGKLAYGYTF.